The entry below gives a single T cell receptor (beta chain) sequence along with its context. Time point noted: sample taken at primary tumor resection. The approximately 79 donors had untreated early-stage non-small cell lung cancer. From tumor, nontumor lung or frozen PBMC, whole RNA was taken unsorted for sequencing. V gave up 1 base and J gave up 9 bases, with 1 base separating them. This CDR3 contains 11 residues. The germline V gene encodes CDR1 SGHAT and CDR2 FQNNGV. This specimen belongs to a study of spatial heterogeneity in lung cancer. For the study at large: Among detected sequences, beta-chain ones consistently exceeded alpha-chain ones in number. Raw-read counts averaged over ten per unique TCR and UMI combination.

TCRdb reanalysed the 5' RACE reads using MiXCR and keeps one entry per CDR3 protein. In the table there are 8,000 or so distinct CDR3 sequences, about 14% of which are singletons. The sequencing here drew on normal lung tissue next to the tumor, taken at surgery. The sequence was obtained from a male donor with early-stage non-small cell lung cancer. The chain links TRBV11-2 to TRBJ1-6; unclear D gene. CDR3 DNA sequence: TGTGCCAGCAGCTTAGTTTCACCCCTCCACTTT. Its translation: CASSLVSPLHF. Full variable domain (outside the CDR3, taken from reference TRBV11-2 and TRBJ1-6): EAGVAQSPRYKIIEKRQSVAFWCNPISGHATLYWYQQILGQGPKLLIQFQNNGVVDDSQLPKDRFSAERLKGVDSTLKIQPAKLEDSAVYLCASSLVSPLHFGNGTRLTVT.